In its sample, the clone carrying this T cell receptor (beta chain) was seen many times. Antigen: not known. These data belong to a study of post-analysis software for immune sequencing data. Across the whole study: Relapsing-remitting, secondary progressive and progressive-relapsing multiple sclerosis courses were included. Study findings and constraints: Those samples that were prepared in the same batch co-clustered strongly by F measure. In patients, TRBV5-6, TRBV5-1 and TRBV20-1 belonged to roughly five TRBV segments found more frequently than in controls.

Every TCR beta cDNA library bore unique molecular identifiers. Between about 1 and 10 million T cells gave rise to hundreds of thousands of cDNA molecules. TCRdb re-called the PCR reads through MiXCR, storing one row per CDR3 protein. The profile shows over 700,000 distinct CDR3 sequences, less than 35% of them singletons. This CDR3 comprises 13 residues. Per germline, CDR1 DFQATT and CDR2 SNEGSKA (reference sequence). After removal of 2 bases from V and 8 bases from J, the junction contained 6 bases not matched to a gene. This TCR was recovered from a girl aged 5 to 17 with multiple sclerosis. The chain links TRBV20-1 to TRBJ2-1, with 7 bases fitting TRBD1. Sequencing used blood. The CDR3 DNA follows: TGCAGTGCTAGACCTCCACAGGGGCATGAGCAGTTCTTC. Its protein is CSARPPQGHEQFF.